These T cell receptor beta chains were read from a single sample in a study of vaccination and CD4 T cells after COVID-19. Antigens for these TCRs are unknown. TCRdb fed the PCR reads into MiXCR, producing one record per CDR3 protein. The sample lists about 13,000 distinct CDR3 sequences, 35% to 50% occurring once. Material: CD4+ T cells from blood, cultured in vitro. The receptors were sampled from a human donor who had recovered from COVID-19. CDR3s include the opening cysteine and the closing phenylalanine or tryptophan. A D gene is named only where the DNA matches it firmly. Not every row has a clone size; where given, it reads once, few, many or a size class.

TRBJ2-7,.,.,TRBV12-3/TRBV12-4,CASSFLRGEQYF,TGTGCCAGCAGTTTCTTAAGGGGCGAGCAGTACTTC
TRBJ2-7,.,.,TRBV27,CASSPLMPPVRVPNEQYF,TGTGCCAGCAGTCCATTAATGCCTCCCGTGAGGGTGCCCAACGAGCAGTACTTC
TRBJ1-1,.,TRBD1,TRBV19,CASSKGQGHTEAFF,TGTGCCAGTAGTAAGGGACAGGGGCACACTGAAGCTTTCTTT
TRBJ1-2,medium-sized,TRBD1,TRBV20-1,CRAQGSADYGYTF,TGCAGGGCACAGGGGTCAGCCGACTATGGCTACACCTTC
TRBJ1-2,.,.,TRBV6-5,CASSYNPVPEHYGYTF,TGTGCCAGCAGTTATAATCCTGTGCCGGAACACTATGGCTACACCTTC
TRBJ1-1,.,.,TRBV12-1,CASSFSFASGVNTEAFF,TGTGCCAGCAGCTTTTCTTTTGCTTCCGGTGTGAACACTGAAGCTTTCTTT
TRBJ2-7,once,.,TRBV5-1,CASSLRREGVYEQYF,TGCGCCAGCAGCCTAAGACGTGAGGGGGTCTACGAGCAGTACTTC
TRBJ2-3,.,TRBD2,TRBV18,CASSPPGGGGVSTDTQYF,TGTGCCAGCTCACCCCCCGGCGGCGGGGGGGTTAGCACAGATACGCAGTATTTT
TRBJ1-4,.,.,TRBV24-1,CATSDIPLVKEKLFF,TGTGCCACCAGTGATATTCCTCTGGTAAAGGAAAAACTGTTTTTT
TRBJ1-1,few,TRBD1,TRBV30,CAWAGQTMNTEAFF,TGTGCCTGGGCGGGACAGACAATGAACACTGAAGCTTTCTTT
TRBJ1-2,.,TRBD1,TRBV7-2,CASSTGTERNYGYTF,TGTGCCAGCAGCACCGGGACAGAAAGAAACTATGGCTACACCTTC
TRBJ1-2,.,TRBD1,TRBV6-5,CASSYSQGGGYTF,TGTGCCAGCAGTTACTCACAGGGGGGTGGCTACACCTTC
TRBJ1-2,.,.,TRBV30,CAWSVGRGNYGYTF,TGTGCCTGGAGTGTCGGTAGGGGGAACTATGGCTACACCTTC
TRBJ2-7,few,.,TRBV18,CASSPPNRDTYEQYF,TGTGCCAGCTCACCACCAAACAGGGACACCTACGAGCAGTACTTC
TRBJ1-1,.,.,TRBV5-4,CASSSDGITEAFF,TGTGCCAGCAGCTCCGACGGAATCACTGAAGCTTTCTTT
TRBJ1-2,.,TRBD1,TRBV6-1,CASSPDRAYGYTF,TGTGCCAGCAGCCCGGACAGGGCCTATGGCTACACCTTC